This TCR beta chain was retrieved from a study of cytomegalovirus exposure and HLA in healthy donors. Study-level results: Listed as cytomegalovirus-associated were 164 TCR beta chains. Presence/absence analyses supposed approximately even sequencing depth among donors. An analysis that came later showed most CMV-associated TCR beta chains appearing HLA-restricted.

Primers included in the PCR were 60 Vbeta and 13 Jbeta primers. In the authors' methods: It was a later analysis that counted 75 million to 90 million unique TCR beta chains, of which approximately 11 million were shared. Repertoires were generated with immunoSEQ multiplex PCR, while TCRdb's copy carries only in-frame clones and drops some. V and J calls and clone size are copied from that table; D and trimming were computed from the DNA. The data contain 100,000 to 150,000 clones, around 82% of them singletons. The CDR3 has 15 residues. The germline CDR1 and CDR2 sequences are SGHVS and FNYEAQ. The trim removed 1 base at V and 3 bases at J, leaving 6 bases unmatched. Turning to this clone: Its target is unknown.

The TCR sequence derives from a man in his thirties or forties in good health and CMV-seropositive. This rearrangement joins TRBV7-6 to TRBJ2-7; 7 positions agree with TRBD1. The material sequenced was PBMCs. CDR3 nucleotide sequence: TGTGCCAGCAGCTTAGGCCCCGGGACAGACTACGAGCAGTACTTC. Protein sequence: CASSLGPGTDYEQYF.